Below, 17 T cell receptor beta chains from the same sample are listed, as sequenced in a study of glioma-infiltrating T cells after dendritic cell vaccination. The table came from immunoSEQ multiplex PCR; TCRdb's copy has only in-frame clones and leaves some out. The sample carries about 100,000 clones, roughly 83% recorded once. Here the sequenced sample was blood, taken before dendritic cell vaccination. Receptors originate from a human donor with glioblastoma.

This chain links TRBV14 with TRBJ2-7; a possible D gene is TRBD2 (6 bases). The CDR3 consists of 14 residues. Germline CDR1 SGHDN, CDR2 FVKESK. The V end lost 0 bases, the J end lost 4 bases, and 10 bases lay between the germline ends. In DNA, the CDR3 is TGTGCCAGCAGCCAAGATTTAGGAGGGTACGAGCAGTACTTC. Its protein is CASSQDLGGYEQYF.

The chain employs TRBV7-8 and TRBJ2-7; 7 nucleotides match TRBD2. CDR3 length: 17 amino acids. V was pared by 3 bases and J by 0 bases, with 11 bases of the junction left unmatched. Germline V CDR1 and CDR2: SGHVS, FQNEAQ. The CDR3 DNA is TGTGCCAGCAGCTTCTCCTCGGGGGGTCTGAGCTCCTACGAGCAGTACTTC. Amino acids: CASSFSSGGLSSYEQYF.

This chain links TRBV5-1 with TRBJ2-7, with 8 bases lining up with TRBD1. With 3 bases clipped from V and 5 bases from J, the junction kept 13 bases outside the gene matches. This CDR3 has 16 residues. The germline CDR1 and CDR2 sequences are SGHRS and YFSETQ. The chain's CDR3 is CASSSQPTGDDNEQYF. DNA of the CDR3: TGCGCCAGCAGCTCGCAACCGACAGGGGATGATAACGAGCAGTACTTC. Combining the CDR3 with reference TRBV5-1 and TRBJ2-7 gives the whole variable domain KAGVTQTPRYLIKTRGQQVTLSCSPISGHRSVSWYQQTPGQGLQFLFEYFSETQRNKGNFPGRFSGRQFSNSRSEMNVSTLELGDSALYLCASSSQPTGDDNEQYFGPGTRLTVT.

CDR3 nucleotides: TGTGCCAGCAGCCAAGAGGCCAAGAATGAGCAGTTCTTC. Protein sequence: CASSQEAKNEQFF. This rearrangement joins TRBV4-2 to TRBJ2-1; D is unresolved. The V gene's germline CDR1 is LGHNA and CDR2 YNFKEQ. V shed 0 bases and J shed 7 bases, with 7 bases lying between them. The CDR3 runs to 13 residues.

The chain carries TRBV4-2 and TRBJ1-2; maybe TRBD1 (5 bases). This CDR3 spans 16 amino acids. Between the trimmed V and J ends, which lost 4 bases and 3 bases, there was a span of 18 bases. CDR1 LGHNA and CDR2 YNFKEQ come from the germline V gene. CDR3 residues: CASSLTRGREDYGYTF. Written as DNA, the CDR3 is TGTGCCAGCAGCCTAACGAGGGGCAGGGAGGACTATGGCTACACCTTC.

The V call is TRBV5-1, the J call TRBJ2-2; 8 nucleotides agree with TRBD2. The ends lost 0 bases at V and 7 bases at J; junction bases unmatched: 2. This CDR3 spans 14 amino acids. Per germline, CDR1 SGHRS and CDR2 YFSETQ. CDR3 in amino acids: CASSLAAGGGELFF. The CDR3 DNA reads TGCGCCAGCAGCTTGGCCGCGGGGGGCGGGGAGCTGTTTTTT.

The rearrangement joins TRBV15 to TRBJ2-1; perhaps TRBD2 as D (6 bases). Germline-derived CDR1 and CDR2 are LNHNV and YYDKDF (reference sequence). CDR3 length: 18 residues. V lost 0 bases to trimming and J lost 3 bases, with 18 bases between them. The CDR3 reads CATSRDKGGGPIYNEQFF. In nucleotides, the CDR3 is TGTGCCACCAGCAGAGACAAGGGAGGAGGCCCGATCTACAATGAGCAGTTCTTC. The variable domain in full, completed from reference TRBV15 and TRBJ2-1, reads DAMVIQNPRYQVTQFGKPVTLSCSQTLNHNVMYWYQQKSSQAPKLLFHYYDKDFNNEADTPDNFQSRRPNTSFCFLDIRSPGLGDTAMYLCATSRDKGGGPIYNEQFFGPGTRLTVL.

The gene calls are TRBV5-1 and TRBJ1-5; D not resolved. The CDR3 spans 15 residues. V shed 1 base and J shed 0 bases, with 8 bases lying between them. The germline V gene has CDR1 SGHRS and CDR2 YFSETQ. The CDR3 DNA reads as TGCGCCAGCAGCTTGTCTAGCGGTAGCAATCAGCCCCAGCATTTT. Translation gives CASSLSSGSNQPQHF.

This clone showed up just a few times. This sequence joins TRBV2 and TRBJ2-7; 9 bases agree with TRBD1. Germline values: CDR1 SNHLY, CDR2 FYNNEI. With 4 bases clipped from V and 0 bases from J, the junction kept 10 bases outside the gene matches. CDR3 size: 17 residues. CDR3 protein: CASSGKATGGNSYEQYF. In nucleotides, the CDR3 is TGTGCCAGCAGTGGAAAGGCCACAGGGGGCAACTCCTACGAGCAGTACTTC.

This clone has only a few counts. The rearrangement joins TRBV2 to TRBJ2-3; 9 nucleotides line up with TRBD2. The V gene end was trimmed by 8 bases and the J gene end by 2 bases; junction bases not matched to a gene: 8. Germline V gives CDR1 SNHLY, CDR2 FYNNEI. There are 15 residues in the CDR3. DNA for the CDR3: TGTGCCAGCGGCCAGCGGGAGGCACCCACAGATACGCAGTATTTT. Translating gives CASGQREAPTDTQYF.

The V gene is TRBV7-9, the J gene TRBJ2-7; 13 bases are a match to TRBD2. CDR3 size: 16 residues. With V trimmed by 4 bases and J by 6 bases, 9 bases remained unmatched. The germline CDR1 and CDR2 sequences are SEHNR and FQNEAQ (reference sequence). The CDR3 reads CASSYRTSGSTLEQYF. The CDR3 region has the DNA TGTGCCAGCAGCTACCGGACTAGCGGGAGCACCCTCGAGCAGTACTTC.

DNA of the CDR3: TGTGCCAGCAGAAGGGAGTATAGCACAGATACGCAGTATTTT. Translating it yields CASRREYSTDTQYF. The chain couples TRBV19 to TRBJ2-3; D perhaps matches TRBD2 (5 bases). V was clipped by 9 bases and J by 0 bases, with 13 bases between them. Germline V gives CDR1 LNHDA, CDR2 SQIVND (reference sequence). CDR3 length: 14 amino acids. Full variable domain (missing parts from reference TRBV19 and TRBJ2-3): DGGITQSPKYLFRKEGQNVTLSCEQNLNHDAMYWYRQDPGQGLRLIYYSQIVNDFQKGDIAEGYSVSREKKESFPLTVTSAQKNPTAFYLCASRREYSTDTQYFGPGTRLTVL.

The chain combines TRBV9 with TRBJ1-2; no firm D call. Trimming left V 3 bases short and J 4 bases short, with 16 bases between. Germline values: CDR1 SGDLS, CDR2 YYNGEE. The CDR3 is made up of 15 amino acids. CDR3 nucleotides: TGTGCCAGCAGCGCAGATCTCGGGAGCCCCTATGGCTACACCTTC. Translating it yields CASSADLGSPYGYTF.

This chain links TRBV4-1 with TRBJ2-7, with a tentative D call TRBD2 (6 bases). V was pared by 5 bases and J by 0 bases, with 20 bases between. The CDR3 runs to 17 residues. CDR1 is MGHRA, CDR2 YSYEKL, per germline. This chain's CDR3 is CASSYGLQRALSYEQYF. Here the CDR3 DNA reads TGCGCCAGCAGCTATGGCCTACAGCGGGCTCTCTCCTACGAGCAGTACTTC.

This clone was seen more than once but under ten times. The gene calls are TRBV2 and TRBJ2-5; 8 bases are shared with TRBD2. V dropped 5 bases and J dropped 6; count of bases not matched to a gene: 8. This CDR3 is built from 14 residues. Germline CDR1 and CDR2: SNHLY and FYNNEI. The CDR3 nucleotides are TGTGCCAGCAGTCTCCCCGGGGGGGGGCAGACCCAGTACTTC. It yields the protein CASSLPGGGQTQYF.

As for this clone: The same CDR3 can be traced to other DNA sequences in this sample. V and J are TRBV11-2 and TRBJ2-3; TRBD2 matches at 12 bases. V lost 1 base and J lost 3; bases outside the gene matches: 5. The germline V gene has CDR1 SGHAT and CDR2 FQNNGV. The CDR3 consists of 17 residues. CDR3 in DNA: TGTGCCAGCAGCTTAGTGGCTAGCGGGAGGGCTACAGATACGCAGTATTTT. Its protein is CASSLVASGRATDTQYF.

This chain links TRBV5-4 with TRBJ2-1, with TRBD2 matching 8 bases. This CDR3 is built from 15 residues. Germline V gives CDR1 SGHNT, CDR2 YYREEE (reference sequence). V was clipped by 2 bases and J by 12 bases; unmatched bases: 13. DNA of the CDR3: TGTGCCAGCAGCTTATCTGGGACTAGACTTTCCCGGCAGTTCTTC. Amino acids: CASSLSGTRLSRQFF.